This T cell receptor beta chain was profiled in a study of blood T cell repertoires in COVID-19. Study-level background: T cells, B-cell-depleted T cells, or PBMCs provided the cDNA or gDNA that served as material.

The V gene's germline CDR1 is SNHLY and CDR2 FYNNEI. The CDR3 runs 15 residues. Deletions cut 5 bases from V and 4 bases from J, with 17 bases between. This table comes from immunoSEQ multiplex PCR, and its TCRdb copy is limited to in-frame clones, with some not included. The top ten hold roughly 2.3% of the sample, which has tens of thousands of clones, over 75% seen once. The sequenced sample consisted of peripheral blood. This clonotype was obtained from a human donor in a cohort sampled during active COVID-19. This rearrangement joins TRBV2 to TRBJ1-2, with D maybe TRBD1 (5 bases). Here the CDR3 DNA reads TGTGCCAGCAGTACCACGGGGGTGAGCCCCTATGGCTACACCTTC. Its translation is CASSTTGVSPYGYTF. Complete variable domain (other parts from reference TRBV2 and TRBJ1-2): EPEVTQTPSHQVTQMGQEVILRCVPISNHLYFYWYRQILGQKVEFLVSFYNNEISEKSEIFDDQFSVERPDGSNFTLKIRSTKLEDSAMYFCASSTTGVSPYGYTFGSGTRLTVV.